Sequencing of this T cell receptor beta chain was carried out in a study of T cell repertoires in MIS-A myocarditis (dated 2022 in TCRdb). Of note for this clone: This receptor's antigen is unknown. No per-base quality is available; no much larger clone lies one base away.

The CDR3 goes from the cysteine to the phenylalanine over 13 residues. The only DNA kept is the CDR3, 39 bases in frame from the first base. For CDR1 and CDR2, the germline V gene lists SGHTA and FQGNSA. V is shortened by 0 bases, J by 5 bases, and the region joining them spans 5 bases. The QIAamp DNA FFPE kit was used to extract genomic DNA from formalin-fixed paraffin-embedded autopsy tissue. TCRbeta CDR3 regions were amplified by the immunoSEQ bias-controlled multiplex PCR and were subjected to high-throughput sequencing. On the study's bioinformatics: The immunoSEQ vendor pipeline collapsed and filtered CDR3 sequences to measure the abundance and frequency of each unique TCRbeta CDR3. Using a 90% global sequence identity threshold, CD-HIT clustered dominant CDR3 amino acid sequences together with SARS-CoV-2-specific ImmuneCODE TCRbeta sequences. Clones were classed as hyperexpanded at frequencies of 0.1 to 1 and as large at frequencies of 0.01 to 0.1. The CDR3 amino acid sequences and the V and J gene assignments of the dominant clones were confirmed with MiXCR. The R stringdist package was used to compute Levenshtein distances between the patient clonotypes and the ImmuneCODE hits. This is the immuneACCESS table as TCRdb keeps it, with only in-frame sequences that have V and J called. A part of the clones is gone; compared with another copy, unresolved V genes explain less than half, and the rest is unexplained. Clone size and the V and J calls come from that table; the DNA yielded D and trimming. Within this sample are 13,000 to 15,000 clones, with about 67% of them counted one time only. Around 60% of the sample is in the top ten clones.

Sequencing was performed on left ventricle heart tissue obtained at autopsy. The cell subset or site label, as the study defines it: cardiac tissue sample (left or right ventricle, interventricular septum, or pericardium). The origin of this receptor is a man younger than 30 with fulminant myocarditis from multisystem inflammatory syndrome in adults (MIS-A) after COVID-19. The sequence is built from TRBV7-2 and TRBJ1-5, with the D gene call left open. The CDR3 reads CASSLAVYQPQHF. The nucleotide sequence is given as TGTGCCAGCAGCTTAGCGGTATATCAGCCCCAGCATTTT.